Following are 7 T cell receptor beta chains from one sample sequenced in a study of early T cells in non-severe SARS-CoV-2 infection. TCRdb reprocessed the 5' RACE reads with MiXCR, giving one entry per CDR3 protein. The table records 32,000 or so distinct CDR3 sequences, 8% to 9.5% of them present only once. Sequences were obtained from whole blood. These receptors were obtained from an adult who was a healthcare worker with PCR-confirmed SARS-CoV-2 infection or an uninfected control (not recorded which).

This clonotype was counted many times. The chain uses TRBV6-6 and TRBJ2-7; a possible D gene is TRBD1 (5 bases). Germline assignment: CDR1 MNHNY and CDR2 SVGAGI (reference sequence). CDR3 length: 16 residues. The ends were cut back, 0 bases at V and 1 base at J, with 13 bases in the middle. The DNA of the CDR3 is TGTGCCAGCAGTTACTCCCCGACAGTAGGTTCCTACGAGCAGTACTTC. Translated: CASSYSPTVGSYEQYF.

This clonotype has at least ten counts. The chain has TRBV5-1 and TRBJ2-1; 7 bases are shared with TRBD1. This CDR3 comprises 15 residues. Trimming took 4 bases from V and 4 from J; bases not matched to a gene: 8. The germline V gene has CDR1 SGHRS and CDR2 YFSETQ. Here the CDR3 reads CASSTGTDGYNEQFF. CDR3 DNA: TGCGCCAGCAGCACGGGGACAGATGGGTACAATGAGCAGTTCTTC.

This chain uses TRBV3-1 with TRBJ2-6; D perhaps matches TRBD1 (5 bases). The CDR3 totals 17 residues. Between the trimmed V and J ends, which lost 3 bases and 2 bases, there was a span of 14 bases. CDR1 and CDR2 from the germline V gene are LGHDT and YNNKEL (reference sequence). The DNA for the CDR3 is TGTGCCAGCAGCCATTCAGGGCAAGGGGCTGGGGCCAACGTCCTGACTTTC. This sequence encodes CASSHSGQGAGANVLTF.

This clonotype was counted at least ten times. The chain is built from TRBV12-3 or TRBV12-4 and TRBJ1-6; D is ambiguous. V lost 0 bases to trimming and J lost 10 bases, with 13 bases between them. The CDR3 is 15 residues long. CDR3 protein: CASSLAGGLRSPLHF. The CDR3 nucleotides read TGTGCCAGCAGTTTAGCGGGAGGGTTGAGGTCACCCCTCCACTTT.

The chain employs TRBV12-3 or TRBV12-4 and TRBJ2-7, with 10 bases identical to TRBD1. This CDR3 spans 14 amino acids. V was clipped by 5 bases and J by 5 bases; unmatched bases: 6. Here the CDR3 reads CASSRDRGLNEQYF. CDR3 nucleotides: TGTGCCAGCAGTCGGGACAGGGGTTTAAACGAGCAGTACTTC.

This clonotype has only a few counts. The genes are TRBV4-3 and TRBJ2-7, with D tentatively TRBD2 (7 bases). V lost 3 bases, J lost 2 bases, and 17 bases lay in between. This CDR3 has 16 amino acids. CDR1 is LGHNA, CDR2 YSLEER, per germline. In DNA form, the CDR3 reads TGCGCCAGCAGCCATGACCAACGGGGGGCCACCTACGAGCAGTACTTC. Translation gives CASSHDQRGATYEQYF.

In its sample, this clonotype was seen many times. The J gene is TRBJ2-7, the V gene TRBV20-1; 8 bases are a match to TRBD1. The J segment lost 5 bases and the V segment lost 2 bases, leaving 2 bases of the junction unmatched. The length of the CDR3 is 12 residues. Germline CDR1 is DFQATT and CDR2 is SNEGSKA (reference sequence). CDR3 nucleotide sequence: TGCAGTGCTAGACAGGGGGCTAACGAGCAGTACTTC. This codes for CSARQGANEQYF.